This T cell receptor (beta chain) was found in a study of T cells in localized non-small cell lung cancer. Notes on the study in general: There was higher T cell clonality in uninvolved adjacent lung than in tumor, and it was highest there. Among the top 100 tumor clones, a median approximately 62 appeared in adjacent lung. Higher blood T cell density tracked longer overall survival.

CDR1 and CDR2 (germline): SGHRS, YFSETQ. The ends were cut back, 0 bases at V and 1 base at J, with 7 bases in the middle. The CDR3 covers 15 residues. This clone was seen only once. The antigen remains undetermined. Assay used: immunoSEQ multiplex PCR; TCRdb lists only in-frame clones, some missing. Here the sample spans tens of thousands of clones, approximately 90% being singletons. J is TRBJ2-2 and V is TRBV5-1; unclear D gene. This receptor was obtained from a woman aged 40-69 years with stage I lung adenocarcinoma. The specimen comprised peripheral blood, sampled before any cancer treatment. This CDR3 reads CASSLGPVNTGELFF. DNA of the CDR3: TGCGCCAGCAGCTTGGGTCCTGTGAACACCGGGGAGCTGTTTTTT.